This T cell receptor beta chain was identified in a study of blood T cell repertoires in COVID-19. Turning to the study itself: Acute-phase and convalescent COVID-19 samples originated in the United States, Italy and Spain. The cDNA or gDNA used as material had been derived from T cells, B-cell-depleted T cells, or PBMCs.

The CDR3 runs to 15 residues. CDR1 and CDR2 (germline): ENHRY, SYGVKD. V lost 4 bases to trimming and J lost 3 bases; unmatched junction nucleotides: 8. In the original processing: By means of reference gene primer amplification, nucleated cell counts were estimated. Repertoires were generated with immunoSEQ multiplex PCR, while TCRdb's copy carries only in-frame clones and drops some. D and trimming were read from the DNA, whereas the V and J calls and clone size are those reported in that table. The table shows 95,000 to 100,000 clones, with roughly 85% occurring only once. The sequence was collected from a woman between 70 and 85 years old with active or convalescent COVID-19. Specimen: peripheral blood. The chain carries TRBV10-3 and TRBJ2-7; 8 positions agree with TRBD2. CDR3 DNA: TGTGCCATCAGTGCCACCGGGACTAGAAACTACGAGCAGTACTTC. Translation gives CAISATGTRNYEQYF.